Sequencing of this T cell receptor beta chain was carried out in a study of blood T cell repertoires in COVID-19. Study as a whole: T cells, B-cell-depleted T cells, or PBMCs provided the cDNA or gDNA that served as material.

This clone was detected once. This table comes from immunoSEQ multiplex PCR, and its TCRdb copy is limited to in-frame clones, with some not included. The sample holds about 80,000 clones, roughly four fifths seen once. Sequencing was done on a sample of peripheral blood. The clonotype comes from a human donor in a cohort sampled during active COVID-19.

CDR3 DNA: TGTGCCAGCAGCCCGAATGGCCTAGCCGGGAACTATGGCTACACCTTC. Its translation: CASSPNGLAGNYGYTF. The chain recombines TRBV16 with TRBJ1-2, with D uncertain. The CDR3 sequence is 16 residues long. The V gene's germline CDR1 is KGHSY and CDR2 FQNENV. The V end was cut by 4 bases, the J end by 2 bases, with 17 bases between.